The 5 T cell receptor beta chains below were found in one sample sequenced in a study of HIV-infected patients and healthy controls. Reverse transcription used approximately 500 ng RNA and constant-region primers for alpha and beta. Separate chain-specific third strand synthesis with multiplexing indices produced the alpha and beta libraries. TCRdb used MiXCR to reprocess the 5' RACE reads, holding one entry per CDR3 protein. The table has 10,000 or so distinct CDR3 sequences, roughly 5.6% seen once. No cell fractionation was done, so the repertoire covers all unsorted peripheral blood T cells. Sequenced here: blood, sampled before antiretroviral therapy. These TCRs come from an adult with HIV infection.

This clonotype was seen at least ten times. A read error may account for a junction end that differs from germline. The chain carries TRBV7-7 and TRBJ2-3; the D call may be TRBD1 or TRBD2 (5 bases each). The germline V gene has CDR1 SSHAT and CDR2 FNYEAQ (reference sequence). CDR3 length equals 15 residues. The CDR3 sequence: CASSFGAASTDTQYF. As DNA, the CDR3 is TGTGCTAGCAGCTTCGGGGCAGCTAGCACAGATACGCAGTATTTT. The entire variable domain, with the rest obtained from reference TRBV7-7 and TRBJ2-3, is as follows: GAGVSQSPRYKVTKRGQDVTLRCDPISSHATLYWYQQALGQGPEFLTYFNYEAQPDKSGLPSDRFSAERPEGSISTLTIQRTEQRDSAMYRCASSFGAASTDTQYFGPGTRLTVL.

This clonotype is medium-sized within its sample. The chain employs TRBV3-1 and TRBJ1-1; 8 bases map to TRBD1. V trimming: 1 base; J trimming: 6 bases; junction bases outside the gene matches: 10. The CDR3 covers 16 residues. Germline V CDR1 and CDR2: LGHDT, YNNKEL (reference sequence). The CDR3 protein is CASSQGNRGFKSEAFF. In DNA form, the CDR3 reads TGTGCCAGCAGCCAAGGAAACAGGGGGTTCAAATCTGAAGCTTTCTTT.

The chain combines TRBV2 with TRBJ1-4; the match to TRBD1 covers 9 bases. J lost 8 bases, V lost 1 base, and 2 bases had no gene match. Germline CDR1 reads SNHLY; CDR2 reads FYNNEI. This CDR3 is 14 amino acids long. The CDR3 spells CASSEEDRGEKLFF. The CDR3, as DNA: TGTGCCAGCAGTGAAGAAGACAGGGGGGAAAAACTGTTTTTT. Filled out from reference TRBV2 and TRBJ1-4, the complete variable domain reads EPEVTQTPSHQVTQMGQEVILRCVPISNHLYFYWYRQILGQKVEFLVSFYNNEISEKSEIFDDQFSVERPDGSNFTLKIRSTKLEDSAMYFCASSEEDRGEKLFFGSGTQLSVL.

The table lists this clonotype with many counts. The chain employs TRBV4-1 and TRBJ2-4, with TRBD2 matching 11 bases. The CDR3 sequence is 20 residues long. With V trimmed by 4 bases and J by 0 bases, 14 bases remained unmatched. Germline V gene sequence: CDR1 MGHRA, CDR2 YSYEKL. The CDR3 DNA reads as TGCGCCAGCAGCCCTCCCGAGGGACTAGCGGCCCCCCTAGCCAAAAACATTCAGTACTTC. Residues: CASSPPEGLAAPLAKNIQYF.

This chain uses TRBV2 with TRBJ2-2; D not certain. CDR3 length: 12 residues. The ends were cut back, 9 bases at V and 5 bases at J, with 10 bases in the middle. CDR1 and CDR2 from the germline V gene are SNHLY and FYNNEI. The CDR3 nucleotides read TGTGCCAGGACGTCACAGACCGGGGAGCTGTTTTTT. Translated, it gives CARTSQTGELFF. Using reference TRBV2 and TRBJ2-2 for the parts outside the CDR3, the full variable domain is EPEVTQTPSHQVTQMGQEVILRCVPISNHLYFYWYRQILGQKVEFLVSFYNNEISEKSEIFDDQFSVERPDGSNFTLKIRSTKLEDSAMYFCARTSQTGELFFGEGSRLTVL.